This T cell receptor (beta chain) was profiled in a study of cytomegalovirus exposure and HLA in healthy donors. About the research overall: Earlier work reported 117 million unique TCR beta sequences from about 190 million T cells.

PCR primers comprised 60 Vbeta and 13 Jbeta primers. Sequencing was performed with immunoSEQ multiplex PCR; in TCRdb, only in-frame clones are kept and a portion is missing. Among approximately 190,000 clones, approximately 79% were seen once, and the ten largest hold 6.3%. This CDR3 comprises 14 residues. Germline CDR1 reads SEHNR; CDR2 reads FQNEAQ (reference sequence). V was cut by 5 bases and J by 4 bases, with 14 bases left in between. This clone occurred a few times. Other DNA sequences in this specimen translate into the identical CDR3. What was sequenced was PBMCs. The sequence came from a man aged 35 to 55 in good health and CMV-seropositive. The V call is TRBV7-9, the J call TRBJ1-2; D is undetermined. DNA for the CDR3: TGTGCCAGCAGCACCGAAGGAGCGGGCTATGGCTACACCTTC. It specifies CASSTEGAGYGYTF.